The clone carrying this T cell receptor beta chain was detected a few times. This sample is drawn from a study of regulatory T cells in long-lasting Graves disease. Sample time point: newly diagnosed GD, antithyroid drugs for less than 3 months. From RNA extracted from PBMCs, the TCR library was made. CDR1 and CDR2 (germline): LGHDT, YNNKEL (reference sequence). The CDR3 length is 17 residues. V lost 0 bases and J 1 base, leaving 13 bases between the germline ends. The TCR beta library used iRepertoire HTBI primers with Arm-PCR amplification of CDR3. TCRdb called the multiplex PCR reads again in MiXCR, with one record for every CDR3 protein. The sample includes around 400,000 distinct CDR3 sequences, about 15% of them seen just once. These same data were also listed under a study on T cells in Graves' hyperthyroidism and ophthalmopathy. This second study notes: It was considered stable Graves' hyperthyroidism when ophthalmopathy did not progress within 18 months.

The V call is TRBV3-1, the J call TRBJ2-4; D not certain. The starting material was peripheral blood mononuclear cells (PBMCs), obtained at new diagnosis, from a patient treated with antithyroid drugs. The origin of this receptor is a woman aged 35 to 49 with Graves disease. The CDR3 coding sequence is TGTGCCAGCAGCCAAGATTCTCCCCTCGGGGCCAAAAACATTCAGTACTTC. Its protein product is CASSQDSPLGAKNIQYF.